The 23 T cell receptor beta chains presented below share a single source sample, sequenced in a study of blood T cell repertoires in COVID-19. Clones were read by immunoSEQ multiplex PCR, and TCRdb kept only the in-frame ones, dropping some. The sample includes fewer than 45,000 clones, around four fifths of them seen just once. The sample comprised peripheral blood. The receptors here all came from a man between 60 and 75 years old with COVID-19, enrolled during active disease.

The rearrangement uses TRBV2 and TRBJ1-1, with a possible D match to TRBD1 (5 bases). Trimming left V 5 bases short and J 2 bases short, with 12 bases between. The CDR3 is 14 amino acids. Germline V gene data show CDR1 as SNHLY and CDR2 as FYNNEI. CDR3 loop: CASSLQEINTEAFF. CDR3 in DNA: TGTGCCAGCAGTTTACAGGAGATCAACACTGAAGCTTTCTTT.

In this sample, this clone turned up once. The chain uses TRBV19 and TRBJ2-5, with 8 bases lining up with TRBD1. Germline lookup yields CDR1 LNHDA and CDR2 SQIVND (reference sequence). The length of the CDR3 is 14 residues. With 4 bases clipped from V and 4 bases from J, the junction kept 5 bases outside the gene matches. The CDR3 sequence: CASSTTGARETQYF. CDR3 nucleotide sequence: TGTGCCAGTAGTACGACAGGGGCTCGAGAGACCCAGTACTTC.

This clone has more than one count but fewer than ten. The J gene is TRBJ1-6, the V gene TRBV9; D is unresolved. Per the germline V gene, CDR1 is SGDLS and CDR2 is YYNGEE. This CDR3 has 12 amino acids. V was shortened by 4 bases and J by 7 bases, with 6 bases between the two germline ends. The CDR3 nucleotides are TGTGCCAGCAGCCAAACAAATTCACCCCTCCACTTT. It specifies CASSQTNSPLHF.

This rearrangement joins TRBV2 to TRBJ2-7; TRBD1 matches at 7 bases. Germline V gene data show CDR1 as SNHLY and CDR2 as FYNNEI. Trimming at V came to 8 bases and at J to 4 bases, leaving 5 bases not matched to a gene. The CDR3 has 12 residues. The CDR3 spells CASGAGGYEQYF. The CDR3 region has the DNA TGTGCCAGCGGGGCAGGGGGTTACGAGCAGTACTTC.

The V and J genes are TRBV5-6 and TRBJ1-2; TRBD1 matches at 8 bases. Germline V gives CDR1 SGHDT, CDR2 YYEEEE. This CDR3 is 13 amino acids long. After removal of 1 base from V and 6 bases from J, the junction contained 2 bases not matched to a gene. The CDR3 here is CASSLRQGNGYTF. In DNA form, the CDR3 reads TGTGCCAGCAGCTTGAGACAGGGGAATGGCTACACCTTC. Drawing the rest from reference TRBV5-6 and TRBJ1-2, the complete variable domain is DAGVTQSPTHLIKTRGQQVTLRCSPKSGHDTVSWYQQALGQGPQFIFQYYEEEERQRGNFPDRFSGHQFPNYSSELNVNALLLGDSALYLCASSLRQGNGYTFGSGTRLTVV.

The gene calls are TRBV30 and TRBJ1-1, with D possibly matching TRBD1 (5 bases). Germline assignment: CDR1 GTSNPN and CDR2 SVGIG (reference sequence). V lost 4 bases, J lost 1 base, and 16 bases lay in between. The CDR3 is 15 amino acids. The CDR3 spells CAWNNLGQGNTEAFF. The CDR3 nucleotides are TGTGCCTGGAATAACCTTGGGCAGGGGAACACTGAAGCTTTCTTT.

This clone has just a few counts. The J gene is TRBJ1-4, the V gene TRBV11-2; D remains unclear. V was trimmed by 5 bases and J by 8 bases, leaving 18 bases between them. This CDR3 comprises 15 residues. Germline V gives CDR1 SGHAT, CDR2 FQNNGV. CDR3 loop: CASSLVWTPGEKLFF. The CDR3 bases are TGTGCCAGCAGCCTCGTATGGACCCCGGGGGAAAAACTGTTTTTT.

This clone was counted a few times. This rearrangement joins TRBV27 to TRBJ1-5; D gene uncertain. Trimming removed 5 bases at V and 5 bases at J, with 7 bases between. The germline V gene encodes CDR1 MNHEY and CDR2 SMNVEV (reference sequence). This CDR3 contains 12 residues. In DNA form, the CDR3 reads TGTGCCAGCAGTGCGGGGTATCAGCCCCAGCATTTT. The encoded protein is CASSAGYQPQHF.

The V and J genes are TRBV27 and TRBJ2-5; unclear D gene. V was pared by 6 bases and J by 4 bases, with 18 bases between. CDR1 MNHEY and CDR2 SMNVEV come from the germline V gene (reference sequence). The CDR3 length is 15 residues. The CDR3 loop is CASSPGPLLGETQYF. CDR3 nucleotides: TGTGCCAGCAGCCCAGGCCCCCTCCTGGGAGAGACCCAGTACTTC.

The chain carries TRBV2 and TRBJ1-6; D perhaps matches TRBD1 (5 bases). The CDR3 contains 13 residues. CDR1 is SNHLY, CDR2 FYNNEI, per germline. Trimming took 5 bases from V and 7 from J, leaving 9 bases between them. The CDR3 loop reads CASSNNRNSPLHF. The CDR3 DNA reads TGTGCCAGCAGTAATAACAGGAATTCACCCCTCCACTTT.

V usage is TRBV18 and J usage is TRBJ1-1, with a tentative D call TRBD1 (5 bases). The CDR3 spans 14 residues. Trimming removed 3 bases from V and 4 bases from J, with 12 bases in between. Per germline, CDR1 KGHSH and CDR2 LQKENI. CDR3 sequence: CASSPGEVGTEAFF. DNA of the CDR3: TGTGCCAGCTCACCGGGGGAGGTGGGCACTGAAGCTTTCTTT.

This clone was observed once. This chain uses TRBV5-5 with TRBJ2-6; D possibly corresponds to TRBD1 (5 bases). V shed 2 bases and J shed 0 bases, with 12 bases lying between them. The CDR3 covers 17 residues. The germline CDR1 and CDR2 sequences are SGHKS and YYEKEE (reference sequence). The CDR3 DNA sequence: TGTGCCAGCAGCTTAAGACAGAGCCCCTCTGGGGCCAACGTCCTGACTTTC. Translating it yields CASSLRQSPSGANVLTF.

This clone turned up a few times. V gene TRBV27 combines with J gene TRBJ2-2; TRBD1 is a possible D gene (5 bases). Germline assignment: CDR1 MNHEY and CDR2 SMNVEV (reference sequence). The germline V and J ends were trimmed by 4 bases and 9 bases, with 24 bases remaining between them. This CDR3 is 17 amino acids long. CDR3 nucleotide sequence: TGTGCCAGCAGTTCCCGTTTCCCTGGCAGGGTCGCTCGGGAGCTGTTTTTT. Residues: CASSSRFPGRVARELFF.

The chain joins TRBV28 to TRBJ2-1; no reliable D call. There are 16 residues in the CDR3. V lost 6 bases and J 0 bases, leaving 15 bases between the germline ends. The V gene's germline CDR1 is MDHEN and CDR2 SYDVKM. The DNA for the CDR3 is TGTGCCAGCAGGCTGATCGGCGGCCGCTCCTACAATGAGCAGTTCTTC. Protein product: CASRLIGGRSYNEQFF.

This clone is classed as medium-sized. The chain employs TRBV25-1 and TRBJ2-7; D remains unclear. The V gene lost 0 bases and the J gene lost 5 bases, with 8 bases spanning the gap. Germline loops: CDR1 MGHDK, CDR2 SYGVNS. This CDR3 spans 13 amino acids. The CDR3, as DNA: TGTGCCAGCAGTGAATACGTGGGCCACGAGCAGTACTTC. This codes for CASSEYVGHEQYF.

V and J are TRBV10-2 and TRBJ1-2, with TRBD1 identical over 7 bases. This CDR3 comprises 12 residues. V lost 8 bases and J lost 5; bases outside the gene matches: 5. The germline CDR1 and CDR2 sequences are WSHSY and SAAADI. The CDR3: CASYTGEYGYTF. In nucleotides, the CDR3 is TGCGCCAGCTATACAGGGGAGTATGGCTACACCTTC.

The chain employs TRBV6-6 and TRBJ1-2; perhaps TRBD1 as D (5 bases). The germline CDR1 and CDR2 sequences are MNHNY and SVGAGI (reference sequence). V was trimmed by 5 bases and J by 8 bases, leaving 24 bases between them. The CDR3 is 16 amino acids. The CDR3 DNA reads TGTGCCAGCAGTCCCACCGGAGCGGGGGGGAGCGTGGGCTACACCTTC. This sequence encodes CASSPTGAGGSVGYTF.

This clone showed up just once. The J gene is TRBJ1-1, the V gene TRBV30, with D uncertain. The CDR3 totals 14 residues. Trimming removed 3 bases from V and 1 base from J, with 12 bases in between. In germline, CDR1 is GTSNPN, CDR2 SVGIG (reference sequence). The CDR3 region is CAWRMTTPNTEAFF. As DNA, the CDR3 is TGTGCCTGGAGGATGACTACCCCGAACACTGAAGCTTTCTTT.

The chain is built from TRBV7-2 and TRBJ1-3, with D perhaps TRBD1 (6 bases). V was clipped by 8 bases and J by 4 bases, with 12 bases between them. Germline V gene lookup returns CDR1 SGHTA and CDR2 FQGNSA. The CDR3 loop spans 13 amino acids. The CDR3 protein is CASGGQTGNTIYF. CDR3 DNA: TGTGCCAGCGGCGGACAGACGGGAAACACCATATATTTT.

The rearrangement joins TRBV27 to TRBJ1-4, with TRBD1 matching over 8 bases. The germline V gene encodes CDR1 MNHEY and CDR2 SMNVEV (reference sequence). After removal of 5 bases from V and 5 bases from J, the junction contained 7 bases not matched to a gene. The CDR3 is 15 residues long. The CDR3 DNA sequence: TGTGCCAGCAGTCGCCGGACAGGGTTAAATGAAAAACTGTTTTTT. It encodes CASSRRTGLNEKLFF.

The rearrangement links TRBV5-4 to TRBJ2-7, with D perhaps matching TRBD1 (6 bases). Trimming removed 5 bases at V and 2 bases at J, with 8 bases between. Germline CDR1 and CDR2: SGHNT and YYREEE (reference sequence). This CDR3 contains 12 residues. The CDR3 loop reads CASSRDTYEQYF. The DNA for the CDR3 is TGTGCCAGCAGTCGGGACACCTACGAGCAGTACTTC.

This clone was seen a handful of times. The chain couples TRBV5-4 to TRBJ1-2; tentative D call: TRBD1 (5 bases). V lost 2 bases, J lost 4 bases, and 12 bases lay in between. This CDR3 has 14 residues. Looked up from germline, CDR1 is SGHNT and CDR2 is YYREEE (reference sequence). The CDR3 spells CASSFIGQTYGYTF. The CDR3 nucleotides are TGTGCCAGCAGCTTTATCGGACAAACCTATGGCTACACCTTC.

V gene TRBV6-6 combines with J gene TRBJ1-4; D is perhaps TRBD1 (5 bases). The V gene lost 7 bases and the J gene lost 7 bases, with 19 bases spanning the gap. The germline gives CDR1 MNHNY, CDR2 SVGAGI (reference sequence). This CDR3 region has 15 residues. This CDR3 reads CASTLRTETGEKLFF. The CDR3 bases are TGTGCCAGCACACTAAGGACGGAAACAGGTGAAAAACTGTTTTTT.